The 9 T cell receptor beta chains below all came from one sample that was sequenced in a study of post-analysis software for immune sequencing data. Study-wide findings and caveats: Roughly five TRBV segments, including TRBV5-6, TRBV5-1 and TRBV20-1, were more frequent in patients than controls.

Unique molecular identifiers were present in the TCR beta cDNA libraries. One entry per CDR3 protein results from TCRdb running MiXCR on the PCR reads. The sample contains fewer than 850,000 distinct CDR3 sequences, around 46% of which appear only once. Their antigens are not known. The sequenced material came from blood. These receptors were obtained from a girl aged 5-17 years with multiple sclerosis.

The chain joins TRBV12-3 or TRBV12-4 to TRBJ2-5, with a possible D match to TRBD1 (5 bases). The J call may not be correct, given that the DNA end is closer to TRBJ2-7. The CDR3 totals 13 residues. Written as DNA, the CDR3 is TGTGCCAGCAGTTTTCGCAGGGCTTACGAGCAGTACTTC. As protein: CASSFRRAYEQYF.

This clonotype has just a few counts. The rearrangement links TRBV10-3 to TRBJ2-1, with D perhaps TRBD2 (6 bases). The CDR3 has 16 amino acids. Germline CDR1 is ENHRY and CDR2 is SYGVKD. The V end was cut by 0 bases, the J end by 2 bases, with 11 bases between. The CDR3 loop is CAISESRDWTYNEQFF. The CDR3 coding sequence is TGTGCCATCAGTGAGTCCCGGGACTGGACCTACAATGAGCAGTTCTTC.

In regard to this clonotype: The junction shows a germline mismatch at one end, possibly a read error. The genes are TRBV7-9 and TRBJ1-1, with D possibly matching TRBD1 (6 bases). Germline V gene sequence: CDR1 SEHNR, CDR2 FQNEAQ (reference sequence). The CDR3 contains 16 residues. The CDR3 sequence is CANSSRGAGGNTEAFF. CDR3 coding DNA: TGTGCCAACAGCTCACGAGGGGCGGGGGGCAACACTGAAGCTTTCTTT.

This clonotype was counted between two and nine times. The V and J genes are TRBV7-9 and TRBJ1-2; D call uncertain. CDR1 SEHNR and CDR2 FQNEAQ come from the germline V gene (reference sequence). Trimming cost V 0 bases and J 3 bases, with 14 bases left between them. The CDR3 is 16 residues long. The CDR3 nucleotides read TGTGCCAGCAGCTTAGCTGGCAGGCTCTTCGACTATGGCTACACCTTC. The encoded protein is CASSLAGRLFDYGYTF.

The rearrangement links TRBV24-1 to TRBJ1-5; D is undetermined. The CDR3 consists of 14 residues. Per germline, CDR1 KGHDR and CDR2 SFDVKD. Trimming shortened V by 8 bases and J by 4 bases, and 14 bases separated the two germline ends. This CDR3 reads CATTASVKNQPQHF. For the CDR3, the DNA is TGTGCCACCACCGCTTCCGTAAAGAATCAGCCCCAGCATTTT.

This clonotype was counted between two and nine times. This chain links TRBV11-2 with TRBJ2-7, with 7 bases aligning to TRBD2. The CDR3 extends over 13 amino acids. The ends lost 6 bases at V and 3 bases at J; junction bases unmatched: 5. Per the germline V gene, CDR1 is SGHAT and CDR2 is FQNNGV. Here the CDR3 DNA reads TGTGCCAGCAGTGGTGGGAGGGTCTACGAGCAGTACTTC. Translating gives CASSGGRVYEQYF. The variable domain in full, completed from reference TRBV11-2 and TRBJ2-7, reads EAGVAQSPRYKIIEKRQSVAFWCNPISGHATLYWYQQILGQGPKLLIQFQNNGVVDDSQLPKDRFSAERLKGVDSTLKIQPAKLEDSAVYLCASSGGRVYEQYFGPGTRLTVT.

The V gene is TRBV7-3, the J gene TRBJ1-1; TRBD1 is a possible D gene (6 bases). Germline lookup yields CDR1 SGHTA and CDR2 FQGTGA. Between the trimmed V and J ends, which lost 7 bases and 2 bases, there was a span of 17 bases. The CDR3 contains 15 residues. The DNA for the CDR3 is TGTGCCAGCACCCCCTTACAGGGCATCAACACTGAAGCTTTCTTT. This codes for CASTPLQGINTEAFF.

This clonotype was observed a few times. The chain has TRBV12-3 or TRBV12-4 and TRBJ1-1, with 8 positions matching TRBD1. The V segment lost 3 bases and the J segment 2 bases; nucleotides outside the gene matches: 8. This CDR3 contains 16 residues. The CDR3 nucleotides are TGTGCCAGCAGTTTCCACCGGACAGGGAGCAACACTGAAGCTTTCTTT. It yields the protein CASSFHRTGSNTEAFF.

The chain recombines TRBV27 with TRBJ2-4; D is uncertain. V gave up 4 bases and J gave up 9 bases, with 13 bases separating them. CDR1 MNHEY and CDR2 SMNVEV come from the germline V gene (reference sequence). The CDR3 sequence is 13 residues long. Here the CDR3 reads CASSSPAGIIQYF. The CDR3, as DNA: TGTGCCAGCAGTTCCCCGGCAGGAATCATTCAGTACTTC.